The rows below give T cell receptor beta chains drawn from one sample of a study of shared clonotypes between healthy human individuals. Profiling relied on immunoSEQ multiplex PCR, and the TCRdb table lists in-frame clones only, not all of them. The repertoire includes about 2 million clones, roughly 95% of them detected once, and roughly 1% sits in the top ten. The sample comprised naive CD8+ T cells sorted from blood. These receptors were obtained from a man between 18 and 35 years old in good health. Both conserved end residues are part of each CDR3. The order of the fields is J gene, V gene, CDR3 protein.

>TRBJ2-7|TRBV19
CASTIGWGYEQYF
>TRBJ1-3|TRBV11-2
CASTDLQVGSGNTIYF
>TRBJ2-5|TRBV11-2
CASSSGPGTPGTQYF
>TRBJ2-5|TRBV11-2
CASSSWSGIQETQYF
>TRBJ2-1|TRBV18
CASSPNWDNYNEQFF
>TRBJ2-7|TRBV9
CASSPGSGTGVAAYEQYF
>TRBJ2-2|TRBV11-2
CASSPRQGWAGELFF
>TRBJ2-7|TRBV28
CASSFATGIFYEQYF
>TRBJ1-1|TRBV9
CASSRGGGVTEAFF
>TRBJ2-7|TRBV7-9
CASSFGKSYEQYF
>TRBJ1-6|TRBV5-6
CASSLEHSPLHF
>TRBJ2-7|TRBV6-5
CASKGLAGPYEQYF
>TRBJ2-7|TRBV7-9
CASRAGTGSLEQYF
>TRBJ2-3|TRBV10-1
CASSDARYTDTQYF
>TRBJ2-7|TRBV5-1
CASNGDSYEQYF
>TRBJ2-1|TRBV7-9
CASSLGDSEQFF
>TRBJ2-3|TRBV18
CASSTIELAGDADTQYF
>TRBJ2-5|TRBV9
CASSVDNRGETQYF
>TRBJ2-7|TRBV5-1
CASSLDAGSFTYEQYF
>TRBJ2-5|TRBV10-3
CAISTDRLGETQYF
>TRBJ2-7|TRBV30
CAWSARTAYEQYF
>TRBJ1-1|TRBV4-3
CASSQSFRGAEAFF
>TRBJ2-7|TRBV11-1
CASSPPFGGQDYEQYF